This record concerns one T cell receptor beta chain sequence. This clonotype showed up just once. Its specific antigen is unknown. Per-nucleotide qualities are absent, and no much larger clonotype sits a single base away. A read on its own is weak evidence. Interpreted using the paper, the time point label stands for: patch test 3, about 24 weeks after DPC sensitization. The intended sense of this specimen's treatment or condition label: therapeutic diphenylcyclopropenone sensitization with weekly scalp DPC. At each patch-test visit, blood was drawn before the patch test was applied. To be eligible, patients had to be aged 18 to 70, diagnosed with alopecia and judged suitable for DPC therapy, while pregnant patients were excluded. Unfractionated whole blood was collected in Tempus Blood RNA tubes, and total RNA was extracted from that blood. This sample is part of a study of human T cells and chemical hapten exposure (dated by TCRdb to the early 2020s). For the study in its entirety: For sensitization, 2% DPC in acetone was applied to a roughly 2 cm by roughly 2 cm area of upper inner arm skin. Throughout the study period of around 25 weeks, patients also received therapeutic DPC doses to the scalp every week. Patch testing was performed on the upper back with Finn chambers containing 0.01% DPC, and the patch tests were scored after 6 days according to International Contact Dermatitis Research Group standards. Most of the patients in the cohort were female, and the cohort covered alopecia areata with under or over 50% scalp involvement, alopecia totalis and alopecia universalis. Libraries were pooled for sequencing, and variation in per-sample TCR yields was attributed mainly to small differences in library volumes within the pool. Peripheral blood TCR repertoire changes were tracked in vivo in alopecia patients during primary and secondary sensitization to the hapten diphenylcyclopropenone (DPC). Blood was sampled from patients pre-sensitization (week 0) and at 2, 6 and about 24 weeks after DPC sensitization. For TCR sequencing, blood came from approximately 29 alopecia patients at anywhere from one to four time points (pre-sensitization, 2, 6 and 24 weeks). Study-wide conclusions, independent of this receptor: A positive correlation was found between the number of PT1 expanded TCRs and patch test score, with significance reached at thresholds 8, 16 and 32 but not 4. Significantly more large CDR3 similarity clusters were formed by expanded TCRs than by pre-sensitization or healthy control sets, consistent with antigen-driven responses. Alopecia, a presumed autoimmune disease, was present in all patients, so the immune response of the patients might differ from that of healthy individuals. No change with DPC sensitization was found in the number of TCRs above 1 in 1000 frequency, and no evidence of global repertoire structure alterations was found. Repeated subsampling changed both the strength of the expansion versus patch-test correlation and the threshold at which that correlation became significant.

The CDR3 spans 14 residues, from the cysteine through the phenylalanine. Only the CDR3 region is kept as DNA, spanning 42 bases read in frame from base 1. V gives up 6 bases and J gives up 9 bases, and the segment between their germline ends measures 15 bases. Via the germline V gene (reference sequence), CDR1 is LNHDA and CDR2 SQIVND. To prepare the library, RACE was applied. Sequencer: NextSeq 500. Library preparation attached unique molecular identifiers to individual cDNA molecules for quantitative, reproducible TCR counting. Both TCR alpha and TCR beta chains were sequenced from each blood RNA sample. In the original analysis: A median of around 100,000 TCRs per sample was observed, with a range of about 20,000 to 690,600. The Decombinator software suite was used to annotate the V, J and CDR3 of the TCR reads. Every sample was subsampled to the same number of TCRs (28,000) for the PS versus PT1 abundance plots. Expanded TCRs were defined as absent before sensitization and observed at least eight times at the 2-week time point. Using fastp at Q25 and MiXCR, TCRdb reprocessed the public reads and kept productive beta chains. When rows share a CDR3 protein, they turn into one entry using the most common DNA and genes. These V and J calls originate from TCRdb's pipeline instead of the authors' own analysis. This sample is represented by 130,000 or so distinct CDR3 sequences; roughly 12% of them were singletons. Together, the top ten hold under 2.5% of the sample.

The material sequenced was whole blood, taken in connection with sensitization to the hapten diphenylcyclopropenone (DPC). This sequence uses TRBV19 and TRBJ1-6; a tentative D match to TRBD1 spans 5 bases. The sequence came from a woman in her 50s with alopecia areata. Some clones in this sample may be carry-over from other donors' samples. The DNA is as follows: TGTGCCAGTAGCGACCAGGGAGTTTCTTCACCCCTCCACTTT. Protein translation: CASSDQGVSSPLHF. The entire variable domain, with the stretches around the CDR3 drawn from the reference TRBV19 and TRBJ1-6 proteins, is DGGITQSPKYLFRKEGQNVTLSCEQNLNHDAMYWYRQDPGQGLRLIYYSQIVNDFQKGDIAEGYSVSREKKESFPLTVTSAQKNPTAFYLCASSDQGVSSPLHFGNGTRLTVT.